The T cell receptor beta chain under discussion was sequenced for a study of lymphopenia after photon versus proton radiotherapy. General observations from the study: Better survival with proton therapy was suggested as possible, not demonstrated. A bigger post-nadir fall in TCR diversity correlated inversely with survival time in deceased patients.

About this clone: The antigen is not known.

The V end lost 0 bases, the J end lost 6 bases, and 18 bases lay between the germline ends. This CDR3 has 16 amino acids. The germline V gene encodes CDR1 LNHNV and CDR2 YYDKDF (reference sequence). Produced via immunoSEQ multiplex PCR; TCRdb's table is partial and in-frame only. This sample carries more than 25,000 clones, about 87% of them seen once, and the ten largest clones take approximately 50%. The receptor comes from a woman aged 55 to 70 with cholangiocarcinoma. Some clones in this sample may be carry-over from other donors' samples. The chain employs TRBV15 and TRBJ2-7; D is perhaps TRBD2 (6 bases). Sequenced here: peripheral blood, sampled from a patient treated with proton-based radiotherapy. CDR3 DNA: TGTGCCACCAGCAGAGAGATTTCGGGGGATCGGGGCGAGCAGTACTTC. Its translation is CATSREISGDRGEQYF.